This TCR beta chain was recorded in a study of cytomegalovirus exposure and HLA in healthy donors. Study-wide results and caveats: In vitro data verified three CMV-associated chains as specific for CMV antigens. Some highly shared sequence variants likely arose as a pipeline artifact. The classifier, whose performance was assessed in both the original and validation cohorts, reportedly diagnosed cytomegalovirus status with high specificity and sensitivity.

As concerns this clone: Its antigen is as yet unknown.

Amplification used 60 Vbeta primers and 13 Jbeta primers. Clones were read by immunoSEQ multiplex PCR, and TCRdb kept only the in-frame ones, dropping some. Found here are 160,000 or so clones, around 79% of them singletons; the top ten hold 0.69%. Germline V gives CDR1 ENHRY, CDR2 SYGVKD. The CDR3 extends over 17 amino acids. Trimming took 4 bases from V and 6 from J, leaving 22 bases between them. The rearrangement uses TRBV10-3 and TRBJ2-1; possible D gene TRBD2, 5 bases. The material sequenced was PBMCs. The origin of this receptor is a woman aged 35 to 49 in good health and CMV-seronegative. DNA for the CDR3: TGTGCCATCAGTGGTTCCGGGAAAGGTCAATTGCTCAATGAGCAGTTCTTC. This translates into CAISGSGKGQLLNEQFF.